A single sample gave rise to the 16 T cell receptor beta chains below, sequenced in a study of beta chain features in type 1 diabetes. The study reverse transcribed the entire isolated RNA, so it sequenced expressed TCRB transcripts. This table comes from immunoSEQ multiplex PCR, and its TCRdb copy is limited to in-frame clones, with some not included. The repertoire has about 270,000 clones, 13% to 15% of them found once; the top ten carry approximately 0.024%. The sample comprised naive CD4+ T cells from blood. Receptor source: a woman between 35 and 50 years old in good health.

This clone has more than one count but fewer than ten. This sequence joins TRBV12-5 and TRBJ2-3, with 10 bases identical to TRBD1. The CDR3 sequence is 16 residues long. J lost 5 bases, V lost 4 bases, and 9 bases had no gene match. The germline gives CDR1 LGHNT, CDR2 FRNRAP. The CDR3 region is CASGSAIGTGVDTQYF. CDR3 DNA: TGTGCTAGTGGTTCCGCTATCGGGACAGGGGTAGATACGCAGTATTTT.

This clone was counted a few times. This chain connects TRBV7-6 to TRBJ1-4; TRBD1 aligns across 10 bases. CDR1 is SGHVS and CDR2 is FNYEAQ in the germline V gene. The CDR3 consists of 15 residues. The V gene end was trimmed by 3 bases and the J gene end by 8 bases; junction bases not matched to a gene: 6. The CDR3 DNA sequence: TGTGCCAGCAGCTTGAACGACAGGGGGCGAGAAAAACTGTTTTTT. Translation gives CASSLNDRGREKLFF.

This clone came up a few times. The chain recombines TRBV5-1 with TRBJ2-4, with 7 nucleotides matching TRBD2. Germline values: CDR1 SGHRS, CDR2 YFSETQ. Trimming took 0 bases from V and 6 from J; bases not matched to a gene: 9. The CDR3 sequence is 16 residues long. CDR3 residues: CASSLGASGPGNIQYF. The CDR3 DNA reads TGCGCCAGCAGCTTGGGGGCTAGCGGCCCGGGAAACATTCAGTACTTC.

V gene TRBV7-2 combines with J gene TRBJ1-2; D is unresolved. CDR1 SGHTA and CDR2 FQGNSA come from the germline V gene. The CDR3 consists of 14 residues. Trimming took 4 bases from V and 10 from J, leaving 19 bases between them. CDR3 residues: CASSWRTVDQDYTF. Here the CDR3 DNA reads TGTGCCAGCAGCTGGAGGACGGTAGATCAGGACTACACCTTC.

The chain joins TRBV5-1 to TRBJ1-2; 8 bases are shared with TRBD1. The CDR3 runs 15 residues. Germline CDR1 SGHRS, CDR2 YFSETQ. V dropped 0 bases and J dropped 5; count of bases not matched to a gene: 6. The CDR3 nucleotides read TGCGCCAGCAGCTTGGGGACAGGGATGGGGTATGGCTACACCTTC. This encodes CASSLGTGMGYGYTF.

This clone appeared a single time. The CDR3 loop is CASRSNSYRRDRGTDTQYF. The DNA of the CDR3 is TGCGCCAGCAGGTCGAACTCTTACCGCCGGGACAGGGGCACAGATACGCAGTATTTT. The chain joins TRBV5-1 to TRBJ2-3; 9 bases map to TRBD1. The germline V gene encodes CDR1 SGHRS and CDR2 YFSETQ. The CDR3 runs 19 residues. Trimming removed 5 bases from V and 1 base from J; junction bases left unmatched: 17. The whole variable domain, filled in from reference TRBV5-1 and TRBJ2-3, reads KAGVTQTPRYLIKTRGQQVTLSCSPISGHRSVSWYQQTPGQGLQFLFEYFSETQRNKGNFPGRFSGRQFSNSRSEMNVSTLELGDSALYLCASRSNSYRRDRGTDTQYFGPGTRLTVL.

There are a few counts of this clone. This chain uses TRBV15 with TRBJ1-5, with D perhaps TRBD1 (6 bases). V lost 0 bases and J 0 bases, leaving 6 bases between the germline ends. The CDR3 has 15 residues. Looked up from germline, CDR1 is LNHNV and CDR2 is YYDKDF (reference sequence). The CDR3 region has the DNA TGTGCCACCAGCAGAGACAGGGGTAGCAATCAGCCCCAGCATTTT. Translated: CATSRDRGSNQPQHF.

The J gene is TRBJ2-2, the V gene TRBV5-1; D unresolved. From germline, CDR1 is SGHRS and CDR2 YFSETQ. The V and J ends lost 0 bases and 9 bases respectively, with 6 bases between them. The CDR3 contains 12 residues. The CDR3 coding sequence is TGCGCCAGCAGCTTGGAACTTCGGGAGCTGTTTTTT. Translated: CASSLELRELFF.

This chain uses TRBV11-2 with TRBJ1-6; perhaps TRBD1 as D (6 bases). The CDR3 is 14 residues long. Germline V CDR1 and CDR2: SGHAT, FQNNGV. Trimming stripped 4 bases from V and 8 bases from J, with 12 bases between. CDR3 in DNA: TGTGCCAGCAGCTCTGGGACACGGCATTCACCCCTCCACTTT. Encoded protein: CASSSGTRHSPLHF.

The chain employs TRBV11-2 and TRBJ2-2; D possibly corresponds to TRBD2 (5 bases). Trimming removed 2 bases at V and 1 base at J, with 11 bases between. This CDR3 is 16 amino acids long. Germline V gene data show CDR1 as SGHAT and CDR2 as FQNNGV. CDR3 protein: CASSLRASGNTGELFF. The CDR3 nucleotides are TGTGCCAGCAGCTTAAGGGCCAGCGGGAACACCGGGGAGCTGTTTTTT.

The chain links TRBV10-3 to TRBJ1-1; TRBD1 might be the D (5 bases). Germline assignment: CDR1 ENHRY and CDR2 SYGVKD. The CDR3 runs to 14 residues. Trimming removed 8 bases at V and 4 bases at J, with 17 bases between. The chain's CDR3 is CAIGFGGGGTEAFF. CDR3 coding DNA: TGTGCCATCGGGTTTGGTGGGGGAGGCACTGAAGCTTTCTTT.

This clone was seen a handful of times. V and J are TRBV7-9 and TRBJ2-5; D is perhaps TRBD1 (7 bases). Germline loops: CDR1 SEHNR, CDR2 FQNEAQ (reference sequence). V shed 5 bases and J shed 2 bases, with 15 bases lying between them. The CDR3 runs 15 residues. The CDR3 nucleotides read TGTGCCAGCAGCGCGGAGGGGACAGCTCAAGAGACCCAGTACTTC. The encoded protein is CASSAEGTAQETQYF.

The table lists this clone with a few counts. This chain links TRBV7-8 with TRBJ2-3; D unresolved. This CDR3 has 15 amino acids. CDR1 SGHVS and CDR2 FQNEAQ come from the germline V gene. Trimming removed 2 bases from V and 0 bases from J, with 9 bases in between. CDR3 amino acids: CASSLQWASTDTQYF. The CDR3 nucleotides read TGTGCCAGCAGCTTACAATGGGCAAGCACAGATACGCAGTATTTT.

The V and J genes are TRBV11-3 and TRBJ2-3; TRBD2 aligns across 10 bases. The J segment lost 1 base and the V segment lost 5 bases, leaving 6 bases of the junction unmatched. Germline V gene sequence: CDR1 SGHNT, CDR2 YENEEA. CDR3 length equals 16 residues. CDR3 amino acids: CASSPRGTSGTDTQYF. CDR3 sequence (DNA): TGTGCCAGCAGCCCCCGGGGGACTAGCGGCACAGATACGCAGTATTTT.

The DNA of the CDR3 is TGTGCCAGCAGTGACCTAGCGGGGATCTTCGAGCAGTACTTC. Amino acids: CASSDLAGIFEQYF. The V gene is TRBV6-1, the J gene TRBJ2-7; 9 positions match TRBD2. This CDR3 is 14 amino acids long. Losses at the gene ends were 3 bases for V and 6 bases for J; bases not matched to a gene: 6. Per the germline V gene, CDR1 is MNHNS and CDR2 is SASEGT.

The chain combines TRBV28 with TRBJ2-5, with D perhaps TRBD1 (5 bases). Trimming took off 8 bases at V and 4 bases at J, with 17 bases between the two ends. The CDR3 sequence is 14 residues long. In germline, CDR1 is MDHEN, CDR2 SYDVKM. This CDR3 is CASEGGQGTETQYF. Written as DNA, the CDR3 is TGTGCCAGCGAAGGTGGGCAGGGAACAGAGACCCAGTACTTC.